These 6 T cell receptor beta chains were all obtained from the same sample, sequenced in a study of blood T cell repertoires in COVID-19. Assay used: immunoSEQ multiplex PCR; TCRdb lists only in-frame clones, some missing. The repertoire holds some 200,000 clones, with roughly 82% as singletons. The sequenced sample was peripheral blood. The receptor source for this set is a woman between 35 and 50 years old who had recovered from COVID-19.

This chain uses TRBV5-1 with TRBJ1-2; no reliable D call. The CDR3 is 14 residues long. CDR1 and CDR2 from the germline V gene are SGHRS and YFSETQ. V lost 7 bases and J lost 8, with 21 bases in between. The CDR3 reads CASGEGSPMGGYTF. As DNA, the CDR3 is TGCGCCAGCGGGGAAGGGAGCCCTATGGGGGGCTACACCTTC.

The chain uses TRBV21-1 and TRBJ2-7; no DNA check was done on the table's D call, TRBD1. TRBV21-1 corresponds to a pseudogene. This CDR3 has 14 residues. In DNA, the CDR3 is TGTGCCAGCAGGCAATCGTTCAGCTCCTACGAGCAGTACTTC. Translation gives CASRQSFSSYEQYF.

This chain joins TRBV24-1 and TRBJ2-3, with 7 nucleotides matching TRBD1. The CDR3 has 15 residues. Germline CDR1 and CDR2: KGHDR and SFDVKD. V trimming: 4 bases; J trimming: 2 bases; junction bases outside the gene matches: 5. The CDR3 reads CATSDRDRFTDTQYF. Here the CDR3 DNA reads TGTGCCACCAGTGACAGGGACAGATTCACAGATACGCAGTATTTT.

The genes are TRBV24-1 and TRBJ2-3; perhaps TRBD2 as D (6 bases). CDR3 length: 14 amino acids. From germline, CDR1 is KGHDR and CDR2 SFDVKD. V was pared by 5 bases and J by 3 bases, with 11 bases between. The CDR3 DNA follows: TGTGCCACCAGTGTTTCTGGGACTACAGATACGCAGTATTTT. As protein: CATSVSGTTDTQYF.

The V and J genes are TRBV2 and TRBJ2-1, with D possibly being TRBD1 (6 bases). From germline, CDR1 is SNHLY and CDR2 FYNNEI. V lost 6 bases to trimming and J lost 6 bases, with 15 bases between them. The CDR3 loop spans 14 amino acids. CDR3 region: CASSLQGWGNEQFF. The DNA of the CDR3 is TGTGCCAGCAGCCTACAGGGTTGGGGCAATGAGCAGTTCTTC.

There are a few counts of this clone. The chain joins TRBV19 to TRBJ1-5; D not certain. Germline V gives CDR1 LNHDA, CDR2 SQIVND (reference sequence). Trimming left V 3 bases short and J 7 bases short, with 13 bases between. The CDR3 spans 14 residues. The CDR3: CASSIVRGGQPQHF. DNA for the CDR3: TGTGCCAGTAGTATTGTTCGGGGAGGACAGCCCCAGCATTTT. Combining the CDR3 with reference TRBV19 and TRBJ1-5 gives the whole variable domain DGGITQSPKYLFRKEGQNVTLSCEQNLNHDAMYWYRQDPGQGLRLIYYSQIVNDFQKGDIAEGYSVSREKKESFPLTVTSAQKNPTAFYLCASSIVRGGQPQHFGDGTRLSIL.